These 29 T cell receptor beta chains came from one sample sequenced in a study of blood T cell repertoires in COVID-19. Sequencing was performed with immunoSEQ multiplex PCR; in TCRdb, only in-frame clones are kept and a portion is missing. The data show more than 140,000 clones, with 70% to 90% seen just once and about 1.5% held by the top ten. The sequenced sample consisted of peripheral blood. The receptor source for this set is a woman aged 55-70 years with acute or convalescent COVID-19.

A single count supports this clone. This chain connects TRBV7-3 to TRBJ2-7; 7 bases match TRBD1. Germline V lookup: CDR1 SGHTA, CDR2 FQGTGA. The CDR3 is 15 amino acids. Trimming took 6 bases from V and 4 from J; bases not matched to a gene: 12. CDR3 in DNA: TGTGCCAGCAGTTTGACCGGGACAGAATCTTACGAGCAGTACTTC. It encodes CASSLTGTESYEQYF.

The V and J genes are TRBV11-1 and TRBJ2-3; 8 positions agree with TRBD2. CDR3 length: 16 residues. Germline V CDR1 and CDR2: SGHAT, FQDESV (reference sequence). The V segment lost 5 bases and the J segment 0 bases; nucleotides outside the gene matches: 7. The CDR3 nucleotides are TGTGCCAGCAGCATCCAGCGGGGGACTAGCACAGATACGCAGTATTTT. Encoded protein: CASSIQRGTSTDTQYF.

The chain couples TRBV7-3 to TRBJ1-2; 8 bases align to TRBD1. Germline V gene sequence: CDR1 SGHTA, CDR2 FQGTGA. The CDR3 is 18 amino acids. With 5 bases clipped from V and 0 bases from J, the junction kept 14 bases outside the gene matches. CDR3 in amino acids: CASSQGTGYKGANYGYTF. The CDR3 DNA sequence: TGTGCCAGCAGCCAAGGGACAGGTTATAAGGGAGCTAACTATGGCTACACCTTC.

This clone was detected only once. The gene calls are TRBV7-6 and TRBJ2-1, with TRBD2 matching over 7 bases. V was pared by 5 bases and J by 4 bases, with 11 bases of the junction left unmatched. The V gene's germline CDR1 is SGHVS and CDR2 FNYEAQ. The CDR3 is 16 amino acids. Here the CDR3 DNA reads TGTGCCAGCAGCCGCTCCGGGGGGAGGTCATACAATGAGCAGTTCTTC. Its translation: CASSRSGGRSYNEQFF.

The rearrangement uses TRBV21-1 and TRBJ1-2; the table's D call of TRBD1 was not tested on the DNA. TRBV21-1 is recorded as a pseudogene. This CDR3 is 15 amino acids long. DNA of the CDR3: TGTGCCAGCAGCAAATCTGACAGGGGGCTTAATGGCTACACCTTC. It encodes CASSKSDRGLNGYTF.

The CDR3 DNA is TGTGCCAGCTCCCCCTCCGGGGGGAACACTGAAGCTTTCTTT. It is translated as CASSPSGGNTEAFF. The genes are TRBV18 and TRBJ1-1, with a tentative D call TRBD1 (5 bases). Germline V gene data show CDR1 as KGHSH and CDR2 as LQKENI. The length of the CDR3 is 14 residues. V shed 6 bases and J shed 1 base, with 12 bases lying between them.

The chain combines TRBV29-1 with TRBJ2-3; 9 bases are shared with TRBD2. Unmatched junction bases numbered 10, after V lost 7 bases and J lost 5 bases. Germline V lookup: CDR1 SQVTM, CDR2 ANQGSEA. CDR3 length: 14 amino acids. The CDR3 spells CSDSSASGVDTQYF. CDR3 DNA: TGCAGCGACTCCTCGGCTAGCGGGGTAGATACGCAGTATTTT.

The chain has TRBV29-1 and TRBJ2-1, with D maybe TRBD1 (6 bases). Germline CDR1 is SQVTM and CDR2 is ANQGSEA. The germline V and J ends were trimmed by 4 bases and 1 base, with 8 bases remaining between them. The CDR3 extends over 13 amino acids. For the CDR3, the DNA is TGCAGCGTTGTCCAGGGGTCCTACAATGAGCAGTTCTTC. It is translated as CSVVQGSYNEQFF.

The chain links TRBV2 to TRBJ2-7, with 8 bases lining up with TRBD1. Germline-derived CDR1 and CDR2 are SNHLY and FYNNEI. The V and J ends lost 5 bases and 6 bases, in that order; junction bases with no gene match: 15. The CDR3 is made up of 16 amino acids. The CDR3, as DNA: TGTGCCAGCAGTCCTGGACAGGGATTCGGAGTGGCCGAGCAGTACTTC. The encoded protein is CASSPGQGFGVAEQYF.

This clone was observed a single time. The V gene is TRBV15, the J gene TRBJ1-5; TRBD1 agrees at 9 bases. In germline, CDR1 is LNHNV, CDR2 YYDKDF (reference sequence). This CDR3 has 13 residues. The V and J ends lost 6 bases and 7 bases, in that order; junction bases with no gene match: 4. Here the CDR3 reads CATRRQGGQPQHF. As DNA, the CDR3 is TGTGCCACCAGGAGACAGGGGGGCCAGCCCCAGCATTTT.

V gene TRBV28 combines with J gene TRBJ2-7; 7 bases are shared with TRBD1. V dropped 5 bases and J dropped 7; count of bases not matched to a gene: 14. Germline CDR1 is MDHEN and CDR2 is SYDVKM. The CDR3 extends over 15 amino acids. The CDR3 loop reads CASSPPMGQPREQYF. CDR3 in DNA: TGTGCCAGCAGTCCTCCAATGGGACAGCCCCGAGAGCAGTACTTC.

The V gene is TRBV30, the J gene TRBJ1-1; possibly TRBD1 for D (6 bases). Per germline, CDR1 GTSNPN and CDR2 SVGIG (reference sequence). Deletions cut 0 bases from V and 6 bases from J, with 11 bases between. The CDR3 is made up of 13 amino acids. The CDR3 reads CAWSVQGTPEAFF. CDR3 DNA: TGTGCCTGGAGTGTGCAGGGGACGCCTGAAGCTTTCTTT. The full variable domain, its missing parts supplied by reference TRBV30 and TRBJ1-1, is SQTIHQWPATLVQPVGSPLSLECTVEGTSNPNLYWYRQAAGRGLQLLFYSVGIGQISSEVPQNLSASRPQDRQFILSSKKLLLSDSGFYLCAWSVQGTPEAFFGQGTRLTVV.

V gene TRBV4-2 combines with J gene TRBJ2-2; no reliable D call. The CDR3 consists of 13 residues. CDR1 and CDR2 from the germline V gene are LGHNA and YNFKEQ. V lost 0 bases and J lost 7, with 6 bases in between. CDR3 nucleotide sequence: TGTGCCAGCAGCCAAGATCGACACGGGGAGCTGTTTTTT. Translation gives CASSQDRHGELFF.

DNA for the CDR3: TGTGCCACGACGAGCGGGGGGGCCCGCAGAGAGCAGTTCTTC. Its translation: CATTSGGARREQFF. The V gene is TRBV15, the J gene TRBJ2-1; 10 bases fit TRBD2. Losses at the gene ends were 9 bases for V and 10 bases for J; bases not matched to a gene: 12. The germline V gene has CDR1 LNHNV and CDR2 YYDKDF (reference sequence). The CDR3 has 14 residues.

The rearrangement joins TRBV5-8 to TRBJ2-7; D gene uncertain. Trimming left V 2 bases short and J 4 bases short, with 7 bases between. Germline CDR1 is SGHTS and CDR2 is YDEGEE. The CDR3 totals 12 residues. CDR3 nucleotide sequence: TGTGCCAGCAGCTTAACACCTTACGAGCAGTACTTC. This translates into CASSLTPYEQYF. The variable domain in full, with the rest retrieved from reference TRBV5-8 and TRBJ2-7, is EAGVTQSPTHLIKTRGQQATLRCSPISGHTSVYWYQQALGLGLQFLLWYDEGEERNRGNFPPRFSGRQFPNYSSELNVNALELEDSALYLCASSLTPYEQYFGPGTRLTVT.

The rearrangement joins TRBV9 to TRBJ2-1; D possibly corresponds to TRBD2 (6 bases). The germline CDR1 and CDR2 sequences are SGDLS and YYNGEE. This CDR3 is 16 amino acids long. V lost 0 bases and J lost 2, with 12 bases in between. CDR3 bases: TGTGCCAGCAGCGTAGGTCCAGCGGGCACCTACAATGAGCAGTTCTTC. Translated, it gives CASSVGPAGTYNEQFF.

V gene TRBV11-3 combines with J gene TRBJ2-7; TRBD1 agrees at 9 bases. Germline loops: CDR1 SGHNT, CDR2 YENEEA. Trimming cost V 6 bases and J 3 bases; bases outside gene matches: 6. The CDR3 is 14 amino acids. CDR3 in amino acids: CASSHRDRVYEQYF. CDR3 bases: TGTGCCAGCAGTCACCGGGACAGGGTCTACGAGCAGTACTTC.

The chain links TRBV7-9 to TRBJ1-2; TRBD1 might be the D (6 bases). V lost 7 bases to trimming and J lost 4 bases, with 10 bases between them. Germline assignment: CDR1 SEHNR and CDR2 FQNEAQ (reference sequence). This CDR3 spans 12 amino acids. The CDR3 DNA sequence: TGTGCCAGCAACACAGGGACCTATGGCTACACCTTC. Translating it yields CASNTGTYGYTF.

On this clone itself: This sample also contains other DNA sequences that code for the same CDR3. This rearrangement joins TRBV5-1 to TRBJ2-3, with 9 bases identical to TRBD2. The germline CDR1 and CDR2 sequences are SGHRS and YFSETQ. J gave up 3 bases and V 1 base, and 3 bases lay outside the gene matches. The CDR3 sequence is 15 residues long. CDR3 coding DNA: TGCGCCAGCAGCTTGCTGGCGGGGGGGACAGATACGCAGTATTTT. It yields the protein CASSLLAGGTDTQYF. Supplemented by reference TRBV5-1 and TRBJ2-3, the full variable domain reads KAGVTQTPRYLIKTRGQQVTLSCSPISGHRSVSWYQQTPGQGLQFLFEYFSETQRNKGNFPGRFSGRQFSNSRSEMNVSTLELGDSALYLCASSLLAGGTDTQYFGPGTRLTVL.

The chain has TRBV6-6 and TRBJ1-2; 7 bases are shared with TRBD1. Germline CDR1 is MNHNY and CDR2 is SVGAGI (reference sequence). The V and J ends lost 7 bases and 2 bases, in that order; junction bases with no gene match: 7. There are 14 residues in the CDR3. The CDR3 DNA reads TGTGCCAGCAATCTTGACAGGGTAAACTATGGCTACACCTTC. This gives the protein CASNLDRVNYGYTF.

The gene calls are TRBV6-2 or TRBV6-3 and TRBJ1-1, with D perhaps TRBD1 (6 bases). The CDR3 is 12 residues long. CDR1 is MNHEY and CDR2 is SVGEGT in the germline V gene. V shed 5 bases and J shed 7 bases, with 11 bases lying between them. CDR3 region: CASSQGPGEAFF. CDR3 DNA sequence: TGTGCCAGCAGTCAGGGGCCGGGTGAAGCTTTCTTT.

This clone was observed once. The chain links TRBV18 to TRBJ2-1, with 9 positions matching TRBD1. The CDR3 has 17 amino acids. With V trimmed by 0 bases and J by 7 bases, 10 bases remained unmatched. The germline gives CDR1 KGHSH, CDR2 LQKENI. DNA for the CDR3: TGTGCCAGCTCACCACCGTTCGGGACAGGGTTTGATAATGAGCAGTTCTTC. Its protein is CASSPPFGTGFDNEQFF.

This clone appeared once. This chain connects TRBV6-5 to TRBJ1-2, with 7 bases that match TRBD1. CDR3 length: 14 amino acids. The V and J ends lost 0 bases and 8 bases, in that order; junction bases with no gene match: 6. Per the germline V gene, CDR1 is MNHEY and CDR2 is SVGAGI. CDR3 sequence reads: CASSYSSRGKGYTF. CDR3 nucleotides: TGTGCCAGCAGTTACTCATCCAGGGGGAAGGGCTACACCTTC.

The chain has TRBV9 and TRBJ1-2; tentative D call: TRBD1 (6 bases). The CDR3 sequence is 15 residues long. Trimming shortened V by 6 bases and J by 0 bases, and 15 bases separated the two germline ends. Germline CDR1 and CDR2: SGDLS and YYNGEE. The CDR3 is CASTLKDRTNYGYTF. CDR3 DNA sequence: TGTGCCAGCACCCTGAAGGACAGAACTAACTATGGCTACACCTTC. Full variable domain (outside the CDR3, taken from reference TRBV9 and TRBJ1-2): DSGVTQTPKHLITATGQRVTLRCSPRSGDLSVYWYQQSLDQGLQFLIQYYNGEERAKGNILERFSAQQFPDLHSELNLSSLELGDSALYFCASTLKDRTNYGYTFGSGTRLTVV.

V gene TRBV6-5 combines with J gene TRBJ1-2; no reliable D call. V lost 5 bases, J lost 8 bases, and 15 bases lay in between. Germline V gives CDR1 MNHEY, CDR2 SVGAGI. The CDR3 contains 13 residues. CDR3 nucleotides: TGTGCCAGCAGTAGTCGACACCCGCTGGGCTACACCTTC. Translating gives CASSSRHPLGYTF.

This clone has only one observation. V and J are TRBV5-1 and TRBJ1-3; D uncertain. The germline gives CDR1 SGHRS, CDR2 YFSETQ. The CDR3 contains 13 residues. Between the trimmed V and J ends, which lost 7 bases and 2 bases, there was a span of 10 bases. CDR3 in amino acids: CASRTGTGNTIYF. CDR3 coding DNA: TGCGCCAGCCGCACGGGAACTGGAAACACCATATATTTT.

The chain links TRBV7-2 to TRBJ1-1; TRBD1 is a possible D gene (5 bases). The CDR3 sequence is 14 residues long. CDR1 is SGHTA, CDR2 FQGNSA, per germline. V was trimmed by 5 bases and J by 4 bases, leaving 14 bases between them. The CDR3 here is CASSPDARGTEAFF. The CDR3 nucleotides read TGTGCCAGCAGCCCTGACGCTAGGGGCACTGAAGCTTTCTTT.

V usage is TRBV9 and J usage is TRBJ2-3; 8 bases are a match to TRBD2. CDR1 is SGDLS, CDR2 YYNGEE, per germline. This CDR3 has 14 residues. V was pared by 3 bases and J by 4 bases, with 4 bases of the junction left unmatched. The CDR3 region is CASSAGGGPDTQYF. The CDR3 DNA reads TGTGCCAGCAGCGCCGGGGGGGGGCCAGATACGCAGTATTTT.

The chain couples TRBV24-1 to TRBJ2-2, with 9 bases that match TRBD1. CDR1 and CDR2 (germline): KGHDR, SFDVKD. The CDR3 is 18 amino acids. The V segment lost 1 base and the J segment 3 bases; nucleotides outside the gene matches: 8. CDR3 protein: CATSDLVGQGKDTGELFF. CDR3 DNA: TGTGCCACCAGTGATTTAGTAGGACAGGGGAAGGACACCGGGGAGCTGTTTTTT.